This TCR beta chain originates from a study of cytomegalovirus exposure and HLA in healthy donors. Broader study findings: In vitro work confirmed that a few CMV-associated chains recognize CMV antigens. Per a prior analysis, the majority of TCR beta V segments were productive roughly 90% or roughly 30% of the time. Upon later analysis, TCR association rates were observed to vary by HLA locus, being highest for DRB1 and lowest for HLA-C.

This CDR3 spans 15 amino acids. Per the germline V gene, CDR1 is SGDLS and CDR2 is YYNGEE. J was trimmed by 3 bases and V by 0 bases; bases with no gene match: 5. PCR involved 60 Vbeta and 13 Jbeta primers. Using immunoSEQ multiplex PCR, the repertoire was profiled, and TCRdb retains in-frame clones only, with some absent. The sample includes some 120,000 clones, around two thirds seen only once; the top ten take roughly 10%. On this clone: Antigen: not known.

Donors sampled were nominally healthy, though unrecorded immune exposures were likely. Sequencing used PBMCs. The sequence was obtained from a woman aged 40 to 49 in good health and CMV-seropositive. The V call is TRBV9, the J call TRBJ1-1; 7 bases align to TRBD1. The CDR3 DNA is TGTGCCAGCAGCGTAGGGGCAGGGGGTGACACTGAAGCTTTCTTT. As protein: CASSVGAGGDTEAFF.